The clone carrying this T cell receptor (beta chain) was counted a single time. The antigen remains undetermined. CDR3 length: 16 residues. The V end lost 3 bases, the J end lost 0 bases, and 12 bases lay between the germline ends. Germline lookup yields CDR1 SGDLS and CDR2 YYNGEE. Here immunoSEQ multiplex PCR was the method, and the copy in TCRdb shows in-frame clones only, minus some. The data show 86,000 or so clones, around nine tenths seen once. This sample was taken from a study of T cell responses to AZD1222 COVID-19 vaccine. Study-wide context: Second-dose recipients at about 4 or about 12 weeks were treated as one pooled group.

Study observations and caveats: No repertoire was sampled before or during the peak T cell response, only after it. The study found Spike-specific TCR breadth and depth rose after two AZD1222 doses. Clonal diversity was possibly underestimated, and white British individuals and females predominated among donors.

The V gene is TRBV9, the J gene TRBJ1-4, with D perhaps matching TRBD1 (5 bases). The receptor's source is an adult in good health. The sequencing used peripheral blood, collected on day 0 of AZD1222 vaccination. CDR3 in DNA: TGTGCCAGCAGCGGGGGGACGGGAACAACTAATGAAAAACTGTTTTTT. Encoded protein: CASSGGTGTTNEKLFF.